This is a list of T cell receptor beta chains from one sample in a study of OX40 agonist ivuxolimab in advanced cancers. Sequenced by immunoSEQ multiplex PCR; TCRdb stores in-frame clones only, minus some. The sample consists of some 70,000 clones, roughly 80% of them appearing once. The specimen comprised CD4+ or CD8+ T cells sorted from blood, sampled in a trial of the OX40 agonist ivuxolimab. Receptors originate from an adult with an advanced solid tumor such as melanoma, head and neck, liver or kidney cancer. Both conserved end residues are trimmed from each CDR3. D genes are given only for firm matches.

>TRBV11-3|NA
ASSFQGGAADTQY
>TRBV27|TRBD1
ASSDRDRGFDGYT
>TRBV28|NA
ASSSQPREKLF
>TRBV10-3|TRBD2
AISEELAGYNEQF
>TRBV19|NA
ASSSQRAKNIQY
>TRBV7-2|NA
ASSKGQAQGGWNTGELF
>TRBV7-9|NA
ASSLRQGTPQH
>TRBV5-4|NA
ASSLSGGYSGNTIY
>TRBV18|TRBD1
ASSPPGQGFNDYEQY
>TRBV2|NA
ASSEQNAGAGDYGYT
>TRBV5-6|TRBD1
ASSRTGPYNEQF
>TRBV11-2|TRBD1
ASSPQGASNSPLH
>TRBV11-2|NA
ASSLEGIRNQPQH
>TRBV20-1|TRBD1
SAREPGGY
>TRBV11-2|TRBD1
ASSVVPGQGATEAF
>TRBV18|TRBD1
ASSPRQGAHEQF
>TRBV4-2|TRBD2
ASSQVLAGGHNEQF
>TRBV19|NA
ASSMVQGPSLGD
>TRBV13|NA
ASSLGLDDYNEQF
>TRBV28|TRBD1
ASSIRQGRVGEAF
>TRBV28|NA
ASRGRETQY
>TRBV19|NA
ASSIDKYKVTGELF
>TRBV6-5|TRBD1
ASRNTGVNEKLF
>TRBV5-4|TRBD2
ASSPGRGSTDTQY
>TRBV6-6|TRBD1
ASNEDRLYGYT
>TRBV18|NA
ASSHRDHYNEQF
>TRBV28|NA
ASNPYLTEMNTEAF
>TRBV4-2|TRBD2
ASSTRLAGNEQY
>TRBV28|NA
ASSLPSTYEQY
>TRBV19|TRBD2
ASSPGAGGYEQY
>TRBV7-8|TRBD1
ASSPTAGTGYGYT
>TRBV5-1|NA
ASGTVYNEQF
>TRBV28|NA
ASSLFYGYT
>TRBV4-2|TRBD2
ASSQESTSGRSLGADTQY
>TRBV11-2|TRBD2
ASLAEYSGANVLT
>TRBV28|NA
ASSSNPGLLNSPLH
>TRBV7-2|NA
ASSPRPDSFEKLF
>TRBV5-8|NA
ASSLLGQTYEQY
>TRBV7-9|TRBD2
ASSQWTRNTQY
>TRBV7-6|TRBD2
ASSLGLAKDTQY
>TRBV28|NA
ASSRISARRMSNQPQH
>TRBV15|TRBD1
ATSRSGGRATNEKLF
>TRBV7-9|NA
ASSLVSGELF
>TRBV7-8|TRBD1
ASSPIPPGQLTDTQY
>TRBV18|NA
ASSPETGGGYGYT
>TRBV6-5|NA
ASSYAAPQNYGYT
>TRBV7-2|NA
ASSLVSGELF
>TRBV27|TRBD1
ASRVRGEHAEAF
>TRBV18|TRBD1
ASSPPETGPYEQY
>TRBV6-4|NA
ASSEKWNTEAF
>TRBV4-1|TRBD2
ASSNPTSASRSEQF